A selection of T cell receptor beta chains follows, all from one sample in a study of T cell responses to AZD1222 COVID-19 vaccine. Generated by immunoSEQ multiplex PCR, the TCRdb table keeps only in-frame clones and is missing some. In the table there are some 120,000 clones, 80% to 90% of which are singletons. The sequenced sample was peripheral blood, obtained on day 0 of MenACWY control vaccination. All receptors derive from an adult in good health. Each CDR3 is given with its conserved first and last residue.

j_gene	v_gene	CDR3aa
TRBJ2-1	TRBV7-3	CASAPGLAGNEQFF
TRBJ1-1	TRBV28	CASSLVLGARWAYTEAFF
TRBJ1-1	TRBV5-1	CASSLGFSGEATEAFF
TRBJ2-2	TRBV7-2	CASSRTRGGSTGELFF
TRBJ2-7	TRBV14	CASSGRQGGEQYF
TRBJ2-1	TRBV4-2	CASSLGLAGGMDEQFF
TRBJ1-5	TRBV19	CASSGRGQGNGQPQHF
TRBJ2-1	TRBV7-2	CASNSMRSPRNEQFF
TRBJ2-7	TRBV5-6	CASSSLLGDRDEQYF
TRBJ1-4	TRBV19	CASRDRSAANEKLFF
TRBJ2-3	TRBV6-5	CASSRSWGDTQYF
TRBJ1-4	TRBV5-5	CASSFLGGTNEKLFF
TRBJ1-1	TRBV5-1	CASSFTENTEAFF
TRBJ2-7	TRBV9	CASSVAGGQGAGEQYF
TRBJ2-7	TRBV7-2	CASSLSFTGDRVYEQYF
TRBJ1-1	TRBV9	CASSGTGALMNTEAFF
TRBJ1-4	TRBV29-1	CSVSPGREKLFF
TRBJ1-1	TRBV19	CASMTSVNTEAFF
TRBJ1-6	TRBV7-2	CASSLYDLYNSPLHF
TRBJ2-7	TRBV10-3	CAISDFGTRNYEQYF
TRBJ1-1	TRBV7-6	CASSPTGMNTEAFF
TRBJ2-3	TRBV30	CAWSGIAATDTQYF
TRBJ1-2	TRBV27	CASSPRDLLTYTF
TRBJ1-1	TRBV7-3	CASSLVPNTEAFF
TRBJ1-1	TRBV13	CASSSQPRGNTEAFF
TRBJ2-3	TRBV11-2	CASSPLTGGDTQYF
TRBJ1-2	TRBV7-2	CASRTSGTGGYTF
TRBJ2-4	TRBV20-1	CSASWTSGGKIAKNIQYF
TRBJ2-1	TRBV19	CASSRELAGIHNEQFF
TRBJ2-3	TRBV5-6	CASSWRTSGGTDTQYF
TRBJ2-5	TRBV10-3	CAISEPGTGQETQYF
TRBJ1-2	TRBV7-2	CASSLRTGKGYTF
TRBJ2-7	TRBV18	CASSPPVGRSEQYF
TRBJ2-4	TRBV6-2/TRBV6-3	CASSHRGMDKNIQYF
TRBJ1-5	TRBV10-3	CAISEVQGKQPQHF
TRBJ2-1	TRBV4-2	CASSPRQGRLVEQFF
TRBJ1-1	TRBV27	CASSAAGGTLNTEAFF
TRBJ1-1	TRBV11-3	CASSLGGGYTEAFF
TRBJ2-7	TRBV7-9	CASSLAINSYEQYF
TRBJ1-6	TRBV9	CASSVEPPSSSSYNSPLHF
TRBJ1-2	TRBV9	CASSVGSLEGHYGYTF
TRBJ1-3	TRBV11-2	CASSQRGSGNTIYF
TRBJ1-2	TRBV19	CASSPGAMDGYTF
TRBJ1-2	TRBV7-2	CASSPFGGQGRSYTF
TRBJ2-2	TRBV2	CASREGDTGELFF
TRBJ2-5	TRBV5-4	CASSFMETQYF
TRBJ2-2	TRBV6-6	CASSYRGHTGELFF
TRBJ2-3	TRBV7-2	CASSYREADTQYF
TRBJ2-7	TRBV5-6	CASSLAIRPATGGLYEQYF
TRBJ1-5	TRBV7-9	CASSSSREFNQPQHF